Listed here is a single T cell receptor beta chain. The entry originates in a study of blood T cell repertoires in COVID-19. Study-wide background: Acute-phase and convalescent COVID-19 samples originated in the United States, Italy and Spain. Sources were T cells, B-cell-depleted T cells, or PBMCs; the material itself was cDNA or gDNA.

Patients of the Seattle cohort, enrolled during active infection, were followed longitudinally. The authors' processing: Researchers report that nucleated cell counts were estimated from reference gene primer amplification. Clones were read by immunoSEQ multiplex PCR, and TCRdb kept only the in-frame ones, dropping some. The V and J calls and the clone size are those of that table, but D and trimming were determined from the DNA. The repertoire holds 250,000 to 400,000 clones, with around 88% as singletons. Trimming left V 8 bases short and J 7 bases short, with 12 bases between. The CDR3 sequence is 13 residues long. Germline V gene sequence: CDR1 MNHEY, CDR2 SVGAGI.

The clonotype was recovered from a woman aged 25 to 45 with COVID-19, enrolled during active disease. The gene calls are TRBV6-5 and TRBJ1-6; a possible D gene is TRBD1 (6 bases). What was sequenced was peripheral blood. The CDR3 bases are TGTGCCAGCCGATTACAGGGAAATTCACCCCTCCACTTT. Amino acid sequence: CASRLQGNSPLHF.